Listed here are 3 T cell receptor beta chains from one sample, sequenced in a study of blood T cell repertoires in COVID-19. TCRdb keeps only in-frame clones here, not all; method: immunoSEQ multiplex PCR. The data contain some 220,000 clones, around 87% of them singletons. The sequenced sample consisted of PBMCs or T cells enriched from blood (not recorded which). The source is a woman aged 18-29 years in a cohort exposed to, infected with or recovered from COVID-19 (not recorded which).

This rearrangement joins TRBV5-1 to TRBJ1-2; TRBD1 aligns across 8 bases. Germline CDR1 SGHRS, CDR2 YFSETQ. The junction had 4 bases not matched to a gene; V was cut back by 2 bases and J by 4 bases. This CDR3 comprises 14 residues. The CDR3, as DNA: TGCGCCAGCAGCTTTCAGGACAGGGCCTATGGCTACACCTTC. It specifies CASSFQDRAYGYTF.

The V and J genes are TRBV24-1 and TRBJ1-5, with 8 bases fitting TRBD1. The CDR3 consists of 15 residues. V was clipped by 3 bases and J by 6 bases; unmatched bases: 6. CDR1 KGHDR and CDR2 SFDVKD come from the germline V gene. In DNA, the CDR3 is TGTGCCACCAGTGATGGCGGACAGGGTGGTCAGCCCCAGCATTTT. It yields the protein CATSDGGQGGQPQHF.

This chain links TRBV28 with TRBJ2-1, with TRBD2 matching 8 bases. The CDR3 totals 14 residues. Germline trimming cut 6 bases from V and 7 bases from J; bases unmatched to any gene: 8. The germline V gene encodes CDR1 MDHEN and CDR2 SYDVKM. The CDR3: CASSSGGSANEQFF. CDR3 in DNA: TGTGCCAGCAGCAGCGGGGGAAGTGCGAATGAGCAGTTCTTC.